Listed below are T cell receptor beta chains from one sample, sequenced in a study of blood T cell repertoires in COVID-19. TCRdb keeps only in-frame clones here, not all; method: immunoSEQ multiplex PCR. Of some 250,000 clones listed, 60% to 75% are singletons. The specimen sequenced was peripheral blood. Receptor source: an elderly woman with acute or convalescent COVID-19. Each CDR3 is given without its conserved first and last residue. A D gene is named only where the DNA matches it firmly. Some rows have no size entry. The others give once, few or many, or a class for an expanded clone.

once	TRBV30	TRBJ1-6	TRBD1	AGQGAYNSPLH
NA	TRBV20-1	TRBJ1-1	NA	SAIPHGTAF
NA	TRBV9	TRBJ1-1	NA	ASSVDQGETEAF
NA	TRBV7-3	TRBJ2-7	NA	ASSPQPGTIYEQY
NA	TRBV11-1	TRBJ2-1	NA	ASGGGGSSNEQF
NA	TRBV6-1	TRBJ2-2	NA	ASRVGGLGNTGELF
NA	TRBV5-1	TRBJ2-7	NA	ASSVSSAQTYEQY
NA	TRBV27	TRBJ1-2	TRBD1	ASSPTRGLAVGYT
NA	TRBV7-9	TRBJ1-2	NA	ASSLEAGVNYGYT
once	TRBV5-6	TRBJ1-2	TRBD1	ASGLGTGYYGYT
NA	TRBV10-1	TRBJ2-7	NA	ASSPTVGARGSYEQY
NA	TRBV7-2	TRBJ2-3	TRBD2	ASSLGGLFRDTQY
NA	TRBV19	TRBJ1-5	TRBD1	ASRPLRGRQGARGNQPQH
NA	TRBV7-8	TRBJ1-2	NA	ASSLEVGRNYGYT
few	TRBV5-4	TRBJ2-1	TRBD2	ASSKTGTSGRNEQF
NA	TRBV18	TRBJ1-2	TRBD1	ASSPDLDRGVGYT
few	TRBV2	TRBJ1-5	TRBD1	ASSEGGQGGQPQH
NA	TRBV7-8	TRBJ1-2	NA	ASSLSQAGNYGYT
NA	TRBV5-1	TRBJ2-1	TRBD2	ASSQSSGSTYNEQF
NA	TRBV7-2	TRBJ1-6	NA	ASSLTGRDSPLH
NA	TRBV3-1/TRBV3-2	TRBJ2-7	TRBD2	ASSTSGKGEQY
NA	TRBV18	TRBJ1-2	NA	ASSPQWGNFYGYT
NA	TRBV5-1	TRBJ2-1	TRBD2	ASSLELAGFEQF
NA	TRBV3-1/TRBV3-2	TRBJ2-7	NA	ASSQSPGSTYEQY
NA	TRBV19	TRBJ1-1	NA	ASSILFGAANTEAF
NA	TRBV6-2/TRBV6-3	TRBJ2-6	NA	ASSYPDSRRIAGANVLT
NA	TRBV9	TRBJ1-2	NA	ASSPPGGTNYGYT
NA	TRBV27	TRBJ2-1	TRBD1	ASSTYRGQSYNEQF
NA	TRBV19	TRBJ2-1	TRBD1	ASSRQGAFYNEQF
NA	TRBV5-6	TRBJ1-1	TRBD1	ASSGWTGNGEAF
NA	TRBV2	TRBJ1-2	TRBD1	ASRLGQGAGGYT
NA	TRBV7-9	TRBJ1-4	NA	ASSILPLKGEKLF
NA	TRBV19	TRBJ2-7	TRBD1	ASRRTGRTYEQY
NA	TRBV9	TRBJ2-3	NA	ASSVTAGNRDTQY
NA	TRBV7-2	TRBJ1-1	NA	ASSLGRSGEAF
NA	TRBV11-2	TRBJ2-5	TRBD2	ASSLMTSASQETQY
many	TRBV4-1	TRBJ1-6	NA	ASSQGTASSYNSPLH
NA	TRBV5-1	TRBJ2-3	NA	ASSDYGRVTQY
NA	TRBV6-5	TRBJ2-7	NA	ASIRSGSYEQY
NA	TRBV24-1	TRBJ1-2	NA	ATSDQTVNYGYT
NA	TRBV27	TRBJ2-7	TRBD2	ASSSLAGATYEQY
NA	TRBV5-1	TRBJ2-7	NA	ASSLGGPTYEQY
few	TRBV6-5	TRBJ1-6	NA	ASSYTRENSPLH
NA	TRBV7-8	TRBJ1-6	TRBD1	ASSLAGQNNSPLH
many	TRBV6-5	TRBJ2-7	NA	ASNPRSDTTYEQY
once	TRBV19	TRBJ1-2	TRBD1	ASTTSRGHFGYT
NA	TRBV5-4	TRBJ2-1	TRBD2	ASSLRASGRKDEQF
NA	TRBV4-1	TRBJ1-4	NA	ASSQSGFALEKLF
NA	TRBV7-2	TRBJ1-2	TRBD1	ASSYRGTGGGYGYT
few	TRBV20-1	TRBJ2-1	TRBD2	SASPTSGAINEQF
NA	TRBV12-3/TRBV12-4	TRBJ2-7	TRBD1	ASSRDRSYEQY
NA	TRBV7-9	TRBJ1-2	TRBD1	ASSFTGTGGGGYT
many	TRBV25-1	TRBJ2-1	TRBD2	ASSPAGVANEQF
NA	TRBV5-1	TRBJ2-7	NA	ASSLANWSLTSSSYEQY
NA	TRBV23-1	TRBJ2-7	NA	ASSHDPRLFGQY
NA	TRBV3-1/TRBV3-2	TRBJ1-2	NA	ASSQGKGRYT
NA	TRBV7-2	TRBJ2-3	NA	ASSPLGSTDTQY
few	TRBV7-9	TRBJ1-2	TRBD1	ASSRTGSDYGYT
NA	TRBV7-9	TRBJ1-4	NA	ASSTGVGEKLF